The clone carrying this T cell receptor beta chain was counted between two and nine times. These data originate in a study of T-cell memory formation after mild COVID-19. From the 5' RACE reads, TCRdb called clonotypes with MiXCR, one entry per CDR3 protein. The table records 250,000 to 400,000 distinct CDR3 sequences, roughly 13% of them present only once. The CDR3 length is 13 residues. V lost 4 bases to trimming and J lost 4 bases, with 11 bases between them. The germline gives CDR1 MGHDK, CDR2 SYGVNS. The chain employs TRBV25-1 and TRBJ2-7; unclear D gene. The receptor was isolated from a man aged 18-30 years who had mild COVID-19 (a few samples of this study predate the infection). Cell type and time point are not known. Sequencing was performed on PBMCs or a T cell subset sorted from them (not recorded which). The CDR3 sequence is CASSAHGFYEQYF. CDR3 nucleotides: TGTGCCAGCAGTGCCCACGGATTTTACGAGCAGTACTTC.